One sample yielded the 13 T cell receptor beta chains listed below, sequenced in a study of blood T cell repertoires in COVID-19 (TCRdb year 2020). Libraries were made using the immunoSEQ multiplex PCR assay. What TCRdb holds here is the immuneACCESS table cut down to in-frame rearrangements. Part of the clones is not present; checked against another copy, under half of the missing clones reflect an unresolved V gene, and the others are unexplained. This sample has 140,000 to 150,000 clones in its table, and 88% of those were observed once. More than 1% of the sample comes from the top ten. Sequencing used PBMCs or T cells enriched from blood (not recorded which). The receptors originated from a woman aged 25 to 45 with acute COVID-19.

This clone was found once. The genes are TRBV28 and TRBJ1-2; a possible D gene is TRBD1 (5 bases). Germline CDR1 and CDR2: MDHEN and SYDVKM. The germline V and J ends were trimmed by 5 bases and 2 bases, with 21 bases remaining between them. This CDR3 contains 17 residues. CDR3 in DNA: TGTGCCAGCAGTCAACCTGCCCGGGGGGAGGGAAACTATGGCTACACCTTC. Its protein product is CASSQPARGEGNYGYTF.

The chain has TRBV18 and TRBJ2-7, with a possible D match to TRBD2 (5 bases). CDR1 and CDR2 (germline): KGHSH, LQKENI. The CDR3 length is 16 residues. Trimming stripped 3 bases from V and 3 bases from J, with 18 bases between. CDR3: CASSPYSGISNYEQYF. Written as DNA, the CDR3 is TGTGCCAGCTCACCTTATTCGGGGATTAGTAACTACGAGCAGTACTTC.

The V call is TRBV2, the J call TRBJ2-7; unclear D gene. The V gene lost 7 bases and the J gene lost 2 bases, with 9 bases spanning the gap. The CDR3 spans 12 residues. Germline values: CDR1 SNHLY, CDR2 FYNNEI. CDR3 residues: CASIQIPYEQYF. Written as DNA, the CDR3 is TGTGCCAGCATCCAGATCCCCTACGAGCAGTACTTC. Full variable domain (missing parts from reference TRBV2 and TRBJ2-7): EPEVTQTPSHQVTQMGQEVILRCVPISNHLYFYWYRQILGQKVEFLVSFYNNEISEKSEIFDDQFSVERPDGSNFTLKIRSTKLEDSAMYFCASIQIPYEQYFGPGTRLTVT.

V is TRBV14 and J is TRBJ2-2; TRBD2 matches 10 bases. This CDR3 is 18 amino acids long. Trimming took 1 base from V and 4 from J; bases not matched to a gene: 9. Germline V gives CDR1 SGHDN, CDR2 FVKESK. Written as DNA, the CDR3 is TGTGCCAGCAGCCAAGTCCCGGCACTAGCGGGAACCACCGGGGAGCTGTTTTTT. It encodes CASSQVPALAGTTGELFF.

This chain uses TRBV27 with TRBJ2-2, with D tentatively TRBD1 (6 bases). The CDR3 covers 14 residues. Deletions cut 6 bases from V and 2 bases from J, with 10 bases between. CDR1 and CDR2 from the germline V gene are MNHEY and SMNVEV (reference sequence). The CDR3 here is CASRWTANTGELFF. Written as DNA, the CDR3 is TGTGCCAGCAGGTGGACAGCAAACACCGGGGAGCTGTTTTTT.

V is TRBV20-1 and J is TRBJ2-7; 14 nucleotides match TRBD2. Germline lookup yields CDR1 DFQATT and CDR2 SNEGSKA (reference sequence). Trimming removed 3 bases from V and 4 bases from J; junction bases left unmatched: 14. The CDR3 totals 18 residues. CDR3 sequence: CSASSYAGTSGSRYEQYF. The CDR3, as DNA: TGCAGTGCTAGTTCTTACGCCGGGACTAGCGGGAGTCGGTACGAGCAGTACTTC.

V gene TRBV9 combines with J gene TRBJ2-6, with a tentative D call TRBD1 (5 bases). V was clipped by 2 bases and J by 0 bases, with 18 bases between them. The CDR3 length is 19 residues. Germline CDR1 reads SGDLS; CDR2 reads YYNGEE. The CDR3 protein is CASSVRSQESFSGANVLTF. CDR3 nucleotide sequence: TGTGCCAGCAGCGTCCGTTCACAGGAGAGTTTCTCTGGGGCCAACGTCCTGACTTTC.

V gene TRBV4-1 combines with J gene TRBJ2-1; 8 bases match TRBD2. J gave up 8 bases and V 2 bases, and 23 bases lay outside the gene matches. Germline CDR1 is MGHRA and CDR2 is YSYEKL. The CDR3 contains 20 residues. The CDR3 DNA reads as TGCGCCAGCAGCCAAAGAGGGGTGTCCAGACTAGCGAAGGGAATCGATGAGCAGTTCTTC. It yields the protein CASSQRGVSRLAKGIDEQFF.

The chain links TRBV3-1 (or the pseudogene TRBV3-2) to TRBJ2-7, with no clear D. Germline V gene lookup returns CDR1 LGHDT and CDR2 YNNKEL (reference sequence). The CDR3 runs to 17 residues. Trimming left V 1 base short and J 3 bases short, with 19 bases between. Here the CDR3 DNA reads TGTGCCAGCAGCCAAGGTCAGTCCGGCGGAAATCGCTACGAGCAGTACTTC. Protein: CASSQGQSGGNRYEQYF.

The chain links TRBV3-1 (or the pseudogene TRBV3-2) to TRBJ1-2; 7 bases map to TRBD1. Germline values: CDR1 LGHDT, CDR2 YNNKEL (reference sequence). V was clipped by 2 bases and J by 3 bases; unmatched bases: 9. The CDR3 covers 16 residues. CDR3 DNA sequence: TGTGCCAGCAGCCAACCCTCGACAGGGTTCGACTATGGCTACACCTTC. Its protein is CASSQPSTGFDYGYTF.

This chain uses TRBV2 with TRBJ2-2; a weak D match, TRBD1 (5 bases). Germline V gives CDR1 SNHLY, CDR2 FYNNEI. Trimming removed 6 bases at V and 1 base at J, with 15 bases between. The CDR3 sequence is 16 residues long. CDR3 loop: CASRTRTFLNTGELFF. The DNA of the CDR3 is TGTGCCAGCAGAACCCGGACATTCTTGAACACCGGGGAGCTGTTTTTT.

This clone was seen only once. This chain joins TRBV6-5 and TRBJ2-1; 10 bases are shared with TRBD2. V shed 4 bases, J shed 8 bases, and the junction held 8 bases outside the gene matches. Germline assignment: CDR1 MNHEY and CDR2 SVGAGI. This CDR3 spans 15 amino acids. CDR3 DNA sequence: TGTGCCAGCAGTTTGCAAGCGGGAGGGCCGGATGAGCAGTTCTTC. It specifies CASSLQAGGPDEQFF.

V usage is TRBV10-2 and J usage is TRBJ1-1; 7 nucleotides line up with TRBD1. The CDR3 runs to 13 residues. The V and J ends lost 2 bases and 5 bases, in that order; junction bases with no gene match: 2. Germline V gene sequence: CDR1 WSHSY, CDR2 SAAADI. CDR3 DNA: TGCGCCAGCAGTGAGCAGGGGGTGACTGAAGCTTTCTTT. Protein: CASSEQGVTEAFF.